Listed here are 11 T cell receptor beta chains from one sample, sequenced in a study of CD8+CD57+ T cells in acquired aplastic anemia. Genomic DNA, the template, was used for profiling of the TCR beta VDJ and CDR3. TCRdb reprocessed the reads via MiXCR and lists one record per CDR3 protein. The data show approximately 98,000 distinct CDR3 sequences, with 40% to 65% seen just once and under 35% held by the top ten. The sequenced sample consisted of sorted CD4+, CD8+, or CD8+CD57+ T cells (not recorded which) from PBMCs. The receptor set was obtained from a human donor in good health, serving as a control.

The chain joins TRBV24-1 to TRBJ2-3, with D perhaps matching TRBD1 (6 bases). CDR1 and CDR2 (germline): KGHDR, SFDVKD. The length of the CDR3 is 15 residues. Between the trimmed V and J ends, which lost 4 bases and 2 bases, there was a span of 12 bases. For the CDR3, the DNA is TGTGCCACCAGTGAGCAGGGGATTTACACAGATACGCAGTATTTT. This translates into CATSEQGIYTDTQYF.

V usage is TRBV19 and J usage is TRBJ1-6; D is uncertain. The CDR3 has 13 residues. CDR1 LNHDA and CDR2 SQIVND come from the germline V gene (reference sequence). V lost 3 bases and J 9 bases, leaving 9 bases between the germline ends. CDR3: CASSIGVGSPLHF. The CDR3 nucleotides are TGTGCCAGTAGTATTGGGGTTGGTTCACCCCTCCACTTT. The full variable domain, in which reference TRBV19 and TRBJ1-6 provide the parts outside the CDR3, is DGGITQSPKYLFRKEGQNVTLSCEQNLNHDAMYWYRQDPGQGLRLIYYSQIVNDFQKGDIAEGYSVSREKKESFPLTVTSAQKNPTAFYLCASSIGVGSPLHFGNGTRLTVT.

The gene calls are TRBV25-1 and TRBJ1-6; TRBD1 aligns across 10 bases. V lost 6 bases and J lost 9; bases outside the gene matches: 5. The CDR3 length is 14 residues. The V gene's germline CDR1 is MGHDK and CDR2 SYGVNS. CDR3 sequence (DNA): TGTGCCAGCAGGAGGACAGGGGGTACTTCACCCCTCCACTTT. Translating gives CASRRTGGTSPLHF.

This clonotype was seen ten or more times. This sequence joins TRBV4-3 and TRBJ1-2; D might be TRBD1 (5 bases). The CDR3 is made up of 16 amino acids. Germline-derived CDR1 and CDR2 are LGHNA and YSLEER. Trimming shortened V by 0 bases and J by 2 bases, and 13 bases separated the two germline ends. CDR3 in amino acids: CASSQDTRGANYGYTF. The DNA for the CDR3 is TGCGCCAGCAGCCAAGATACCCGGGGCGCCAACTATGGCTACACCTTC.

This clonotype was seen ten or more times. V usage is TRBV25-1 and J usage is TRBJ2-7, with D perhaps being TRBD1 or TRBD2 (7 bases each). The CDR3 sequence is 15 residues long. CDR1 is MGHDK, CDR2 SYGVNS, per germline. Trimming left V 4 bases short and J 3 bases short, with 16 bases between. The chain's CDR3 is CASSGGGRGIYEQYF. CDR3 DNA: TGTGCCAGCAGTGGGGGGGGCAGGGGGATCTACGAGCAGTACTTC.

The chain combines TRBV7-2 with TRBJ2-3; D is undetermined. The V and J ends lost 4 bases and 1 base respectively, with 6 bases between them. Germline V gives CDR1 SGHTA, CDR2 FQGNSA. The CDR3 is made up of 13 amino acids. CDR3: CASSSRGTDTQYF. The CDR3 nucleotides are TGTGCCAGCAGCTCCCGGGGCACAGATACGCAGTATTTT.

This chain links TRBV7-6 with TRBJ2-1; 7 positions match TRBD1. Germline V CDR1 and CDR2: SGHVS, FNYEAQ. The CDR3 contains 13 residues. V was clipped by 3 bases and J by 6 bases; unmatched bases: 2. The CDR3 here is CASSFNRGNEQFF. The CDR3 coding sequence is TGTGCCAGCAGCTTTAACAGGGGCAATGAGCAGTTCTTC.

The table lists this clonotype with many counts. This chain uses TRBV4-3 with TRBJ1-4; D call uncertain. CDR1 LGHNA and CDR2 YSLEER come from the germline V gene. This CDR3 is 16 amino acids long. Trimming pared 1 base from V and 3 bases from J, leaving 12 bases between. The CDR3 DNA sequence: TGCGCCAGCAGCCAAGGATTAGGAGGGCCTAATGAAAAACTGTTTTTT. It is translated as CASSQGLGGPNEKLFF.

Ten or more counts support this clonotype. The chain has TRBV9 and TRBJ1-1; 8 nucleotides align to TRBD1. Germline V CDR1 and CDR2: SGDLS, YYNGEE. CDR3 length: 16 residues. V trimming: 0 bases; J trimming: 5 bases; junction bases outside the gene matches: 9. The CDR3 DNA sequence: TGTGCCAGCAGCGTAGAGACAGGGGTTGCAGGTACTGAAGCTTTCTTT. It specifies CASSVETGVAGTEAFF.

This clonotype appeared many times. The gene calls are TRBV7-2 and TRBJ1-1; TRBD1 is a possible D gene (5 bases). This CDR3 spans 12 amino acids. V dropped 9 bases and J dropped 1 base, with 9 bases sitting between them. The germline V gene encodes CDR1 SGHTA and CDR2 FQGNSA. The CDR3 nucleotides read TGTGCCAGTAGTGGGACGAACACTGAAGCTTTCTTT. Its translation is CASSGTNTEAFF.

The chain is built from TRBV7-2 and TRBJ1-2; D gene ambiguous. V was shortened by 5 bases and J by 4 bases, with 17 bases between the two germline ends. CDR3 length equals 15 residues. The germline CDR1 and CDR2 sequences are SGHTA and FQGNSA. The CDR3 spells CASSHTGGRTYGYTF. Written as DNA, the CDR3 is TGTGCCAGCAGCCACACCGGTGGCAGAACCTATGGCTACACCTTC. Using reference TRBV7-2 and TRBJ1-2 for the parts outside the CDR3, the full variable domain is GAGVSQSPSNKVTEKGKDVELRCDPISGHTALYWYRQSLGQGLEFLIYFQGNSAPDKSGLPSDRFSAERTGGSVSTLTIQRTQQEDSAVYLCASSHTGGRTYGYTFGSGTRLTVV.